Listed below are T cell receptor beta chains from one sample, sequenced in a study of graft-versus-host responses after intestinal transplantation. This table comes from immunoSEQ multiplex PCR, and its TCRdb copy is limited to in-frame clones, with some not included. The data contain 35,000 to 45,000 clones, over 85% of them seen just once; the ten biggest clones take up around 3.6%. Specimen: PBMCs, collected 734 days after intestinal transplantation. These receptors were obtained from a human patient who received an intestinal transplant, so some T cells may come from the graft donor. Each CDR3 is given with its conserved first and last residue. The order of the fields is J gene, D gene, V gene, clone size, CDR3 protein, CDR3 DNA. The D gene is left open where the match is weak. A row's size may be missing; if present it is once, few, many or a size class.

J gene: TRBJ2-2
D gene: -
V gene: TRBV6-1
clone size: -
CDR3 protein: CASILGGGTGELFF
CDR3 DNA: TGTGCCAGCATTTTAGGGGGGGGCACCGGGGAGCTGTTTTTT

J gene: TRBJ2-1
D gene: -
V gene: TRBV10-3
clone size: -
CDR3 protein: CAISVGQGGYNEQFF
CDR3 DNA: TGTGCCATCAGTGTAGGGCAGGGGGGGTACAATGAGCAGTTCTTC

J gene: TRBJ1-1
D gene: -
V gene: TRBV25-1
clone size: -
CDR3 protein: CASSELRGANTEAFF
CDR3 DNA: TGTGCCAGCAGTGAACTTAGAGGGGCGAACACTGAAGCTTTCTTT

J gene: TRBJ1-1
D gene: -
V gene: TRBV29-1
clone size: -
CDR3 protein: CSVELDRGTEAFF
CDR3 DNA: TGCAGCGTTGAACTTGACAGAGGCACTGAAGCTTTCTTT

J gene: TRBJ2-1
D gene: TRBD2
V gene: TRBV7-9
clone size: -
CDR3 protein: CASRLSGRHEQFF
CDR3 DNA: TGTGCCAGCAGACTTAGCGGGAGGCATGAGCAGTTCTTC

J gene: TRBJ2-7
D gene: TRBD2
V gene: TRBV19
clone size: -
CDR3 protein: CASSATSGVDLEQYF
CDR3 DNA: TGTGCCAGTAGTGCCACTAGCGGGGTAGACCTCGAGCAGTACTTC

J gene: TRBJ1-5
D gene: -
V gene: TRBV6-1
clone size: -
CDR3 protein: CASSRQKGSQPQHF
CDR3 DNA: TGTGCCAGCAGTCGACAAAAGGGGTCTCAGCCCCAGCATTTT

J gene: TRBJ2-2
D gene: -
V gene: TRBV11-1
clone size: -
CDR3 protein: CASSLGQNTGELFF
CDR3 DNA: TGTGCCAGCAGCTTAGGTCAGAACACCGGGGAGCTGTTTTTT

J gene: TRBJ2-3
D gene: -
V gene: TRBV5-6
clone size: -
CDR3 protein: CASRLAWGRSDTQYF
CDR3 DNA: TGTGCCAGCAGGCTAGCATGGGGTAGGTCAGATACGCAGTATTTT

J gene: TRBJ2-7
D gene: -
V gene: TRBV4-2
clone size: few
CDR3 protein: CASSRGEEQYF
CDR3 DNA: TGTGCCAGCAGCCGAGGGGAAGAGCAGTACTTC

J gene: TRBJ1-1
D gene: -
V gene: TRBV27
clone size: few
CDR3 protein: CASSRRNTEAFF
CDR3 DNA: TGTGCCAGCAGCCGGAGGAACACTGAAGCTTTCTTT

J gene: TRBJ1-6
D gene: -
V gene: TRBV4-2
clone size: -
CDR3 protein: CASSQDHQGFSSPLHF
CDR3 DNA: TGTGCCAGCAGCCAAGATCACCAGGGCTTCTCCTCACCCCTCCACTTT

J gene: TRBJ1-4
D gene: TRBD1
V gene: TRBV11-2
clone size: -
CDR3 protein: CASSRDSRGKLFF
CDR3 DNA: TGTGCCAGCAGCCGGGACAGCCGGGGGAAACTGTTTTTT

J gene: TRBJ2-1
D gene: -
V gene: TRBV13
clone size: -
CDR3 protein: CASSLPTSSDEQFF
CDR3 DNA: TGTGCCAGCAGCTTACCCACTAGTTCCGATGAGCAGTTCTTC

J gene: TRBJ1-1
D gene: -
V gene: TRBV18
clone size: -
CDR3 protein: CASSPGRAEAFF
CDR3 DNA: TGTGCCAGCTCACCAGGTAGGGCTGAAGCTTTCTTT

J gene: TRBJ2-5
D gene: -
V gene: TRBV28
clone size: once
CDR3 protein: CASSRTATGSGETQYF
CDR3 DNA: TGTGCCAGCAGCCGAACCGCGACAGGTTCGGGGGAGACCCAGTACTTC

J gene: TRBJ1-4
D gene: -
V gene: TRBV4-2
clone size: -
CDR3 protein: CASSTQGFTNEKLFF
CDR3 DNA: TGTGCCAGCAGCACTCAGGGGTTTACTAATGAAAAACTGTTTTTT

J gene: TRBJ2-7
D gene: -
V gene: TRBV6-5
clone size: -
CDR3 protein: CASSYSRDIAYEQYF
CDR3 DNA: TGTGCCAGCAGTTACTCGAGGGACATAGCCTACGAGCAGTACTTC

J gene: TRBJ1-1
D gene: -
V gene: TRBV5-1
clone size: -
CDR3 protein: CASSLGKGTEAFF
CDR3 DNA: TGCGCCAGCAGCTTGGGTAAGGGGACTGAAGCTTTCTTT

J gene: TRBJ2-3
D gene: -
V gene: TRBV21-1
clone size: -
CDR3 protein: CASSKMCRGDPSTDTQYF
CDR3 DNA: TGTGCCAGCAGCAAAATGTGCCGGGGGGATCCTAGCACAGATACGCAGTATTTT

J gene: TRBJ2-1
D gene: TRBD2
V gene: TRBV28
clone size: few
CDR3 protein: CASSSRLAGVVYNEQFF
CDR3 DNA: TGTGCCAGCAGTTCGAGACTAGCGGGAGTTGTTTACAATGAGCAGTTCTTC

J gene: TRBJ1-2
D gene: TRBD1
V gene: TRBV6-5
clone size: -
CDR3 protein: CASSYSGQGDQGGYTF
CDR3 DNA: TGTGCCAGCAGTTACTCGGGACAGGGCGACCAGGGTGGCTACACCTTC

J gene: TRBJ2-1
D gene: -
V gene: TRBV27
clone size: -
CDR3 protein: CASSFRAAVGRPVYNEQFF
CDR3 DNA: TGTGCCAGCAGTTTCAGGGCGGCAGTCGGTCGGCCTGTGTACAATGAGCAGTTCTTC

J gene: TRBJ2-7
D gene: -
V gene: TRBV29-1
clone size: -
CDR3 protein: CSVGLGGEQYF
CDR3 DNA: TGCAGCGTTGGGCTAGGGGGCGAGCAGTACTTC

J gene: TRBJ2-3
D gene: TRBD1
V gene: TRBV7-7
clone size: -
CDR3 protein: CASSINRGREQYF
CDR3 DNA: TGTGCCAGCAGCATTAACAGGGGAAGGGAGCAGTATTTT

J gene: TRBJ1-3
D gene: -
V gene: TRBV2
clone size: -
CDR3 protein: CASSEARGWAGNTIYF
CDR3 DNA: TGTGCCAGCAGTGAAGCACGGGGGTGGGCTGGAAACACCATATATTTT

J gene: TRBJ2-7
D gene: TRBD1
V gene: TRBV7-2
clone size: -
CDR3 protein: CASSEGQGGSYEQYF
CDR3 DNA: TGTGCCAGCAGCGAGGGACAGGGGGGCTCCTACGAGCAGTACTTC

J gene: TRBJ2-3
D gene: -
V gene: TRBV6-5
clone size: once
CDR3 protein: CASRETGTDTQYF
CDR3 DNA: TGTGCCAGCAGAGAGACAGGCACAGATACGCAGTATTTT

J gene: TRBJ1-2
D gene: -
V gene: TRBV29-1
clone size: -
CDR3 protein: CSVASRQSYGYTF
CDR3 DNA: TGCAGCGTTGCGTCTAGACAGAGCTATGGCTACACCTTC